This T cell receptor (beta chain) was obtained from a study of cytotoxic CD8 clonotypes in ibrutinib-treated CLL. Trimming stripped 5 bases from V and 4 bases from J, with 11 bases between. CDR3 length equals 14 residues. CDR1 and CDR2 (germline): SGHAT, FQNNGV. Clones were read by immunoSEQ multiplex PCR, and TCRdb kept only the in-frame ones, dropping some. The data contain 200,000 to 250,000 clones, 70% of them singletons. Sequenced here: PBMCs, sampled after 24 months of ibrutinib treatment. The V call is TRBV11-2, the J call TRBJ2-2; D is perhaps TRBD1 (6 bases). The TCR originated in a human donor with chronic lymphocytic leukemia. DNA of the CDR3: TGTGCCAGCAGCCCAAACAGGGTCACCGGGGAGCTGTTTTTT. Translating it yields CASSPNRVTGELFF.